The 11 T cell receptor beta chains reported below all come from one sample, sequenced in a study of blood T cells in healthy people across ages. It was with a sample-barcoded 5' primer and a J-beta primer mix that a second PCR of roughly 6 to 11 cycles was run. One entry per CDR3 protein results from TCRdb running MiXCR on the 5' RACE reads. Of 1.5 million to 2 million distinct CDR3 sequences in the sample, about 28% were seen once. The sequencing sample was made of blood. These receptors all stem from a woman in her twenties or thirties in good health.

The V gene is TRBV5-1, the J gene TRBJ1-5; D might be TRBD1 (6 bases). Trimming shortened V by 4 bases and J by 6 bases, and 17 bases separated the two germline ends. The germline V gene has CDR1 SGHRS and CDR2 YFSETQ. CDR3 length: 15 residues. The CDR3 is CASSPTDRRAQPQHF. The CDR3 DNA sequence: TGCGCCAGCAGCCCGACTGACAGGCGTGCTCAGCCCCAGCATTTT.

The sample holds a few counts of this clonotype. J is TRBJ1-2 and V is TRBV12-3 or TRBV12-4, with 12 positions matching TRBD1. Germline trimming cut 6 bases from V and 3 bases from J; bases unmatched to any gene: 8. The CDR3 runs 16 residues. The CDR3, as DNA: TGTGCCAGCAGGGAGGGGGACAGGGGGCTTGACTATGGCTACACCTTC. It encodes CASREGDRGLDYGYTF.

CDR3 protein: CAISGQTGGGNTEAFF. Written as DNA, the CDR3 is TGTGCCATCAGTGGCCAAACAGGGGGCGGGAACACTGAAGCTTTCTTT. This chain links TRBV10-3 with TRBJ1-1; 9 positions match TRBD1. The junction had 7 bases not matched to a gene; V was cut back by 4 bases and J by 1 base. The CDR3 runs to 16 residues. Germline CDR1 is ENHRY and CDR2 is SYGVKD.

Comment on this clonotype: A much bigger clone sits one base away, suggesting this may be a read error. The chain recombines TRBV6-4 with TRBJ2-1; D uncertain. The CDR3 contains 13 residues. Germline CDR1 and CDR2: MRHNA and SNTAGT. The V end lost 6 bases, the J end lost 9 bases, and 15 bases lay between the germline ends. In DNA form, the CDR3 reads TGTGCCAGCAGCCCCGTATTATCCATTGAGCAGTTCTTC. It is translated as CASSPVLSIEQFF.

This clonotype came up a few times. This may be a read error, as it is one base from a much larger clone. This rearrangement joins TRBV6-1 to TRBJ2-5, with D perhaps TRBD2 (5 bases). Germline V gene lookup returns CDR1 MNHNS and CDR2 SASEGT. The CDR3 is 13 residues long. The V and J ends lost 6 bases and 3 bases respectively, with 11 bases between them. CDR3 DNA sequence: TGTGCCAGCAGGACTAACGGGGAAGAGACCCAGTACTTC. Protein product: CASRTNGEETQYF.

This clonotype was detected ten times or more. The chain uses TRBV20-1 and TRBJ2-7; 7 bases line up with TRBD2. V lost 8 bases, J lost 4 bases, and 5 bases stayed unmatched. Germline V lookup: CDR1 DFQATT, CDR2 SNEGSKA (reference sequence). The CDR3 loop spans 11 amino acids. The chain's CDR3 is CSTRGVYEQYF. The CDR3 DNA sequence: TGCAGTACCCGGGGGGTATACGAGCAGTACTTC.

This clonotype came up many times. The V call is TRBV20-1, the J call TRBJ2-7; 9 nucleotides agree with TRBD1. There are 12 residues in the CDR3. Trimming cost V 5 bases and J 4 bases; bases outside gene matches: 3. Germline V gene sequence: CDR1 DFQATT, CDR2 SNEGSKA (reference sequence). CDR3 amino acids: CSAGGQGYEQYF. CDR3 in DNA: TGCAGTGCTGGGGGACAGGGTTACGAGCAGTACTTC.

This clonotype was found a few times. The chain uses TRBV2 and TRBJ1-4; D is perhaps TRBD1 (6 bases). The CDR3 is 13 amino acids. Trimming stripped 6 bases from V and 7 bases from J, with 12 bases between. Per the germline V gene, CDR1 is SNHLY and CDR2 is FYNNEI. CDR3 DNA sequence: TGTGCCAGCAGAGGGGACAATTTTGAAAAACTGTTTTTT. It specifies CASRGDNFEKLFF.

This rearrangement joins TRBV6-1 to TRBJ2-7; TRBD1 aligns across 11 bases. Trimming at V came to 8 bases and at J to 2 bases, leaving 5 bases not matched to a gene. CDR1 and CDR2 from the germline V gene are MNHNS and SASEGT. The CDR3 contains 14 residues. The DNA for the CDR3 is TGTGCCAGCCGAGGGGACAGGGGGACCTACGAGCAGTACTTC. This translates into CASRGDRGTYEQYF.

This chain connects TRBV12-3 or TRBV12-4 to TRBJ2-3; D is possibly TRBD2 (6 bases). The CDR3 consists of 16 residues. V lost 0 bases to trimming and J lost 1 base, with 11 bases between them. Here the CDR3 reads CASSLADGGGTDTQYF. The CDR3 region has the DNA TGTGCCAGCAGTTTAGCAGATGGCGGGGGCACAGATACGCAGTATTTT.

This clonotype was recorded many times. The V call is TRBV7-2, the J call TRBJ1-5, with D unresolved. CDR3 length: 14 amino acids. V lost 1 base, J lost 6 bases, and 10 bases lay in between. Germline values: CDR1 SGHTA, CDR2 FQGNSA. The CDR3 nucleotides are TGTGCCAGCAGCTTAGGGGTCCCGACTCAGCCCCAGCATTTT. Amino acid sequence: CASSLGVPTQPQHF.